The clone carrying this T cell receptor beta chain was seen many times. The antigen is undetermined. The entry originates in a study of CD8 T cells in ankylosing spondylitis. The CDR3 contains 15 residues. V was clipped by 2 bases and J by 0 bases, with 8 bases between them. Germline-derived CDR1 and CDR2 are MDHEN and SYDVKM. TCRdb re-called the 5' RACE reads with MiXCR, one entry per CDR3 protein. Of approximately 190,000 distinct CDR3 sequences in the sample, 10% to 15% were seen once. General study results and limits: There was reportedly significant enrichment of clones that were disease-linked in matched ankylosing spondylitis synovial fluid.

The rearrangement joins TRBV28 to TRBJ2-1; D is unresolved. The material sequenced was blood, either unsorted or a sorted T cell fraction (not recorded which). This TCR derives from a female donor with ankylosing spondylitis or in good health (not recorded which). CDR3 in amino acids: CASSLSGYSYNEQFF. The CDR3 DNA follows: TGTGCCAGCAGTTTAAGTGGGTACTCCTACAATGAGCAGTTCTTC.